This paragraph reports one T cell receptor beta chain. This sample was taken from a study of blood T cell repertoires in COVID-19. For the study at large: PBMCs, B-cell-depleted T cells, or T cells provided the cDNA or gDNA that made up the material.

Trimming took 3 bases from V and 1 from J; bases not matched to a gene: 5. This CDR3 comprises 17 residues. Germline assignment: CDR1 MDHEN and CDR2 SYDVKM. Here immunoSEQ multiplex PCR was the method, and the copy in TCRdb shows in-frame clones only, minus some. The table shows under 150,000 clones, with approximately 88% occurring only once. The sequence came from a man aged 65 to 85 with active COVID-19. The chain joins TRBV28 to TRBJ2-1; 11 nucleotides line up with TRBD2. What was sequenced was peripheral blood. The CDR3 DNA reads TGTGCCAGCAGTTTGGGGACTAGCGGACCATCCTACAATGAGCAGTTCTTC. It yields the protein CASSLGTSGPSYNEQFF.